This TCR beta chain was obtained from a study of neoadjuvant nivolumab and ipilimumab in lung cancer. Clones were read by immunoSEQ multiplex PCR, and TCRdb kept only the in-frame ones, dropping some. The data show some 25,000 clones, about 75% seen once. This receptor was identified in an adult with non-small cell lung cancer. The material sequenced was tumor tissue, taken after neoadjuvant nivolumab, alone or with ipilimumab, at or shortly before surgery.

The CDR3 DNA is TGTGCCAGCAGTGAAGGGAGGGGAATGAGTGGCTACACCTTC. Its translation is CASSEGRGMSGYTF. The chain couples TRBV6-1 to TRBJ1-2, with D possibly being TRBD1 (5 bases). Per germline, CDR1 MNHNS and CDR2 SASEGT. V was pared by 1 base and J by 7 bases, with 13 bases between. CDR3 size: 14 residues.